The next 19 T cell receptor beta chains were all read from a single sample in a study of CD8+CD57+ T cells in acquired aplastic anemia. In patients chosen for sequencing, flow cytometry had shown CD8+CD57+ cell expansion. It was genomic DNA that served as the template for profiling TCR beta VDJ and CDR3. One entry per CDR3 protein results from TCRdb running MiXCR on the reads. The top ten hold roughly 3.2% of the sample, which has approximately 170,000 distinct CDR3 sequences, roughly half seen once. Specimen: sorted CD4+, CD8+, or CD8+CD57+ T cells (not recorded which) from PBMCs. The receptors stem from a human donor with aplastic anemia.

This clonotype was observed a single time. For the CDR3, the DNA is TGTGCCACCAGCAGAGATAGTTTAACTAGCAATCAGCCCCAGCATTTT. It is translated as CATSRDSLTSNQPQHF. This chain connects TRBV15 to TRBJ1-5; D gene ambiguous. This CDR3 is built from 16 residues. Germline V lookup: CDR1 LNHNV, CDR2 YYDKDF (reference sequence). The V end was cut by 0 bases, the J end by 0 bases, with 9 bases between.

This clonotype was detected many times. The rearrangement uses TRBV7-2 and TRBJ1-2; D is perhaps TRBD1 (5 bases). With 5 bases removed from V and 4 bases from J, the gap between germline ends came to 11 bases. This CDR3 spans 13 amino acids. Germline V gives CDR1 SGHTA, CDR2 FQGNSA. This chain's CDR3 is CASSPGEGYGYTF. The CDR3, as DNA: TGTGCCAGCAGCCCGGGGGAGGGCTATGGCTACACCTTC.

The sample holds many counts of this clonotype. The chain uses TRBV2 and TRBJ1-1; D gene uncertain. Germline V gives CDR1 SNHLY, CDR2 FYNNEI. Trimming took 6 bases from V and 3 from J, leaving 14 bases between them. CDR3 length equals 14 residues. The CDR3 here is CASSVRGRDTEAFF. CDR3 nucleotides: TGTGCCAGCAGCGTCAGAGGGCGCGACACTGAAGCTTTCTTT.

The chain couples TRBV29-1 to TRBJ1-2, with 12 bases identical to TRBD1. The CDR3 is 14 amino acids. J was trimmed by 2 bases and V by 4 bases; bases with no gene match: 2. Germline V gene sequence: CDR1 SQVTM, CDR2 ANQGSEA. CDR3 in amino acids: CSVGGTGGNYGYTF. As DNA, the CDR3 is TGCAGCGTTGGGGGGACAGGGGGCAACTATGGCTACACCTTC.

At least ten counts were recorded for this clonotype. The chain uses TRBV6-1 and TRBJ2-3; 10 nucleotides line up with TRBD2. V shed 7 bases and J 1 base; nucleotides not matched to a gene: 8. This CDR3 is 16 amino acids long. Per the germline V gene, CDR1 is MNHNS and CDR2 is SASEGT. CDR3 in amino acids: CASTGIAGGRTDTQYF. In DNA form, the CDR3 reads TGTGCCAGCACAGGAATAGCGGGGGGTCGCACAGATACGCAGTATTTT.

This clonotype was counted many times. V usage is TRBV29-1 and J usage is TRBJ2-1, with D possibly matching TRBD1 (5 bases). The CDR3 spans 12 residues. CDR1 SQVTM and CDR2 ANQGSEA come from the germline V gene. V was cut by 2 bases and J by 10 bases, with 12 bases left in between. The CDR3 DNA reads TGCAGCGTTGAAAGACCCTGGGGCGAGCAGTTCTTC. This sequence encodes CSVERPWGEQFF.

This clonotype was seen a handful of times. This chain connects TRBV9 to TRBJ2-3; D is possibly TRBD1 (8 bases). Per the germline V gene, CDR1 is SGDLS and CDR2 is YYNGEE. Trimming pared 1 base from V and 2 bases from J, leaving 29 bases between. The CDR3 extends over 21 amino acids. The CDR3 DNA follows: TGTGCCAGCAGCGTATCCTTACGGGGAGGGAAACCGGGACAGGCCACAGATACGCAGTATTTT. Translating gives CASSVSLRGGKPGQATDTQYF. Using reference TRBV9 and TRBJ2-3 for the parts outside the CDR3, the full variable domain is DSGVTQTPKHLITATGQRVTLRCSPRSGDLSVYWYQQSLDQGLQFLIQYYNGEERAKGNILERFSAQQFPDLHSELNLSSLELGDSALYFCASSVSLRGGKPGQATDTQYFGPGTRLTVL.

This clonotype was seen repeatedly, ten times or more. The chain recombines TRBV3-1 with TRBJ2-3, with 8 nucleotides matching TRBD2. CDR3 length equals 14 residues. CDR1 and CDR2 (germline): LGHDT, YNNKEL (reference sequence). V trimming: 6 bases; J trimming: 5 bases; junction bases outside the gene matches: 7. CDR3 DNA sequence: TGTGCCAGCAGAGGAGCAGCGGGAGTAGATACGCAGTATTTT. This sequence encodes CASRGAAGVDTQYF.

Notes on this clonotype: It may be a read error: a sequence one base away is much more abundant. The V gene is TRBV7-2, the J gene TRBJ1-4; 7 bases agree with TRBD1. CDR3 size: 15 residues. CDR1 SGHTA and CDR2 FQGNSA come from the germline V gene. The CDR3 loop reads CASSLAGTAKEKLFF. The CDR3 DNA is TGTGCCAGCAGCTTAGCCGGGACAGCTAAAGAAAAACTGTTTTTT. The complete variable domain, with remaining parts taken from reference TRBV7-2 and TRBJ1-4, reads GAGVSQSPSNKVTEKGKDVELRCDPISGHTALYWYRQSLGQGLEFLIYFQGNSAPDKSGLPSDRFSAERTGGSVSTLTIQRTQQEDSAVYLCASSLAGTAKEKLFFGSGTQLSVL.

Notes on this clonotype: With a much larger clone just one base away, this may be a read error. This chain connects TRBV5-6 to TRBJ1-6; no firm D call. The CDR3 consists of 15 residues. The V end was cut by 0 bases, the J end by 11 bases, with 15 bases between. Germline CDR1 is SGHDT and CDR2 is YYEEEE. The CDR3 DNA reads as TGTGCCAGCAGCTTGGCCGGCAGGATGGATCCACCCCTCCACTTT. Its protein is CASSLAGRMDPPLHF.

There are many counts of this clonotype. The V and J genes are TRBV15 and TRBJ2-3, with D tentatively TRBD2 (6 bases). V lost 8 bases and J lost 2, with 11 bases in between. There are 13 residues in the CDR3. The V gene's germline CDR1 is LNHNV and CDR2 YYDKDF (reference sequence). CDR3 coding DNA: TGTGCCACCGAAACTAGCCCCACAGATACGCAGTATTTT. This encodes CATETSPTDTQYF.

In this sample, this clonotype turned up many times. This sequence joins TRBV12-3 or TRBV12-4 and TRBJ1-2; D gene uncertain. The V and J ends lost 2 bases and 8 bases respectively, with 9 bases between them. This CDR3 is built from 12 residues. The DNA of the CDR3 is TGTGCCAGCAGTTTACCCAGCTCCGGCTACACCTTC. Translated: CASSLPSSGYTF.

This clonotype was counted a few times. The rearrangement links TRBV3-1 to TRBJ2-3; perhaps TRBD2 as D (5 bases). The CDR3 spans 15 residues. The germline V gene encodes CDR1 LGHDT and CDR2 YNNKEL (reference sequence). The germline V and J ends were trimmed by 1 base and 5 bases, with 13 bases remaining between them. CDR3 amino acids: CASSQVRASRDTQYF. In DNA form, the CDR3 reads TGTGCCAGCAGCCAAGTGCGGGCCTCGCGAGATACGCAGTATTTT.

This clonotype was counted ten times or more. The chain has TRBV20-1 and TRBJ1-5, with a tentative D call TRBD1 (6 bases). CDR1 DFQATT and CDR2 SNEGSKA come from the germline V gene (reference sequence). V dropped 5 bases and J dropped 3 bases, with 17 bases sitting between them. This CDR3 comprises 15 residues. CDR3: CSAYGLTGDNQPQHF. In DNA form, the CDR3 reads TGCAGTGCTTATGGGTTGACAGGAGACAATCAGCCCCAGCATTTT.

This clonotype was detected ten times or more. The chain uses TRBV12-3 or TRBV12-4 and TRBJ1-6, with a weak D call TRBD1 (6 bases). Trimming removed 6 bases at V and 4 bases at J, with 16 bases between. The CDR3 is made up of 16 amino acids. The CDR3 is CASRPGGGAYNSPLHF. The DNA of the CDR3 is TGTGCCAGCAGGCCGGGGGGGGGCGCTTATAATTCACCCCTCCACTTT.

This clonotype was recorded a few times. This sequence joins TRBV2 and TRBJ2-2; D may be TRBD1 or TRBD2 (5 bases each). Looked up from germline, CDR1 is SNHLY and CDR2 is FYNNEI. V lost 6 bases and J lost 9, with 14 bases in between. The CDR3 is made up of 13 amino acids. The CDR3 is CASRGTGLRELFF. The DNA of the CDR3 is TGTGCCAGCAGGGGGACGGGCCTCAGGGAGCTGTTTTTT.

Regarding this clonotype: Without the conserved terminal phenylalanine or tryptophan, this CDR3 likely stems from a read error. No DNA is shown, since the ends of the CDR3 on it are uncertain; the CDR3 is the one TCRdb lists. The rearrangement joins TRBV29-1 to TRBJ2-2; the listed D gene, TRBD1, was not tested against the DNA. Germline V lookup: CDR1 SQVTM, CDR2 ANQGSEA. The CDR3 contains 14 residues when both ends are counted. The CDR3 protein is CSAGSQGAIGELSS.

This clonotype was picked up many times. This chain joins TRBV6-1 and TRBJ1-4, with D perhaps TRBD1 (6 bases). Trimming took 3 bases from V and 6 from J, leaving 11 bases between them. Germline CDR1 is MNHNS and CDR2 is SASEGT. The CDR3 length is 14 residues. The CDR3 loop reads CASSDRRGDEKLFF. In nucleotides, the CDR3 is TGTGCCAGCAGTGACAGGAGGGGGGATGAAAAACTGTTTTTT.

V usage is TRBV2 and J usage is TRBJ2-1, with D tentatively TRBD1 (5 bases). Germline loops: CDR1 SNHLY, CDR2 FYNNEI. The CDR3 consists of 14 residues. Trimming shortened V by 7 bases and J by 9 bases, and 19 bases separated the two germline ends. The DNA for the CDR3 is TGTGCCAGCACCCTGGGCAGGGTGAACACTGAGCAGTTCTTC. It specifies CASTLGRVNTEQFF.